This T cell receptor beta chain was recorded in a study of T cell clusters in autoimmune cytopenias. At the level of the study: Per sample, median TRB depth was about 52,000 reads, yielding a median around 2,400 distinct clonotypes. Broader study findings: Comparing secondary cytopenia with chronic lymphocytic leukemia showed no cluster-lack signature, apparently masked by lymphoma repertoire. TRB repertoire shifts in secondary cytopenia and chronic lymphocytic leukemia mostly reflected lymphoma, not autoimmunity. Primary autoimmune cytopenia patients appeared to lack physiological T cell clusters present in healthy donors.

About 37,500 genome equivalents of blood DNA were amplified for TRB. This clonotype registers medium-sized by frequency. No antigen is known for it. The CDR3 consists of 14 residues. Germline CDR1 MNHEY, CDR2 SVGAGI. TRB rearrangements were amplified by touch-down multiplex PCR with mixed TRB-A/B primers. Following a re-call of the multiplex PCR reads, TCRdb has one entry per CDR3 protein and lacks DNA. In total, the table holds thousands of distinct CDR3 sequences. This clonotype originated in a human donor with an autoimmune cytopenia or autoimmune hepatitis (not recorded which). The rearrangement joins TRBV6-5 to TRBJ1-5. Sequencing input: peripheral blood. CDR3 protein: CASSNQLSNQPQHF.